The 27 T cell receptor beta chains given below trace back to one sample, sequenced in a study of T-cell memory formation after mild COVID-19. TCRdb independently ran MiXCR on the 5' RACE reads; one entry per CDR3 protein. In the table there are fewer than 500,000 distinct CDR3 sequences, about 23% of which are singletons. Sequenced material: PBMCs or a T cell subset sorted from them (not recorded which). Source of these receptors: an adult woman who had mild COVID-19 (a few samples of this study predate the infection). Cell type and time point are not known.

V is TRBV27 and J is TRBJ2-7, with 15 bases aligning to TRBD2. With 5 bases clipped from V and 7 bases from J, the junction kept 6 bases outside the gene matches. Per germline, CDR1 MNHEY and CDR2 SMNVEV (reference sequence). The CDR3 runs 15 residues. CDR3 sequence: CASSRTSGRALEQYF. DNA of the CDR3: TGTGCCAGCAGTCGGACTAGCGGGAGGGCCCTAGAGCAGTACTTC.

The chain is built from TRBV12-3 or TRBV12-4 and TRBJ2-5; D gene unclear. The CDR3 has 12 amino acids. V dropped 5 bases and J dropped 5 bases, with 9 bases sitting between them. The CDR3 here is CASSPMRETQYF. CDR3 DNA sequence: TGTGCCAGCAGTCCGATGAGGGAGACCCAGTACTTC.

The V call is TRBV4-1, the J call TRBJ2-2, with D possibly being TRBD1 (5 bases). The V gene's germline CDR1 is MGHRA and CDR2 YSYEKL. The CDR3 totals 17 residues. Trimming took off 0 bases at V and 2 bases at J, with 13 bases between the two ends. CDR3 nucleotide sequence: TGCGCCAGCAGCCAAGAAGGGGTGTTCGGAAACACCGGGGAGCTGTTTTTT. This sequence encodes CASSQEGVFGNTGELFF.

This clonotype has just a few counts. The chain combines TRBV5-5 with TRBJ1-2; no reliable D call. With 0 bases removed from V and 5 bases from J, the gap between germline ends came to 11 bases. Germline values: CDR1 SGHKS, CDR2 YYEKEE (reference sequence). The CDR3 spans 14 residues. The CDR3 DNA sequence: TGTGCCAGCAGCTTGGCAAGTACGGATTATGGCTACACCTTC. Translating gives CASSLASTDYGYTF.

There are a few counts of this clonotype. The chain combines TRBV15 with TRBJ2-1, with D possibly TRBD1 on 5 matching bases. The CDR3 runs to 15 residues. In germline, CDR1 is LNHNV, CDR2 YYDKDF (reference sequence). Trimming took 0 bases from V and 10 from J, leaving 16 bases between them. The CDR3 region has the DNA TGTGCCACCAGCAGAGATAGGACACCGGCGTTGGAGCAGTTCTTC. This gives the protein CATSRDRTPALEQFF.

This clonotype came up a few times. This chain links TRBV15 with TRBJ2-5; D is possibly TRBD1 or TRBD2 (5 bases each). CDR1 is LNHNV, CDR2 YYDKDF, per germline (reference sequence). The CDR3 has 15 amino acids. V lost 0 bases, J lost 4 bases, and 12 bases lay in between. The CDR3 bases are TGTGCCACCAGCAGAGATGATCGGGGCGGAGAGACCCAGTACTTC. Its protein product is CATSRDDRGGETQYF.

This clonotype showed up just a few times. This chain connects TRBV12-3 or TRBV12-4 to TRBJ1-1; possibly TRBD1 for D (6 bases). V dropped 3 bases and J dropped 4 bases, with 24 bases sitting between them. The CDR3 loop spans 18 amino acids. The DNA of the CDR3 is TGTGCCAGCAGTTTCGGGCGGACAGAAGGGGCGAGGGGCACTGAAGCTTTCTTT. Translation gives CASSFGRTEGARGTEAFF.

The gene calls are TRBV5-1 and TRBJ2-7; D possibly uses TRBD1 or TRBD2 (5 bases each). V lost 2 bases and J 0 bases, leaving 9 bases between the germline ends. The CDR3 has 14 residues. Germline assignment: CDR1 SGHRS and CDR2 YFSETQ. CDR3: CASSFRDVSYEQYF. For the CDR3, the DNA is TGCGCCAGCAGCTTCCGGGACGTCTCCTACGAGCAGTACTTC.

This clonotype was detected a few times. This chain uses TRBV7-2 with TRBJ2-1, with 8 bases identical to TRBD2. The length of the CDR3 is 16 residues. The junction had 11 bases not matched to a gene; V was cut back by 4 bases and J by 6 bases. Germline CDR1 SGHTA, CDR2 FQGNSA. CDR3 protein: CASSSARGLVANEQFF. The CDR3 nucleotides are TGTGCCAGCAGCTCCGCGAGGGGACTAGTGGCCAATGAGCAGTTCTTC. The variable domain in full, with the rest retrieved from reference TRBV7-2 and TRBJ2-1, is GAGVSQSPSNKVTEKGKDVELRCDPISGHTALYWYRQSLGQGLEFLIYFQGNSAPDKSGLPSDRFSAERTGGSVSTLTIQRTQQEDSAVYLCASSSARGLVANEQFFGPGTRLTVL.

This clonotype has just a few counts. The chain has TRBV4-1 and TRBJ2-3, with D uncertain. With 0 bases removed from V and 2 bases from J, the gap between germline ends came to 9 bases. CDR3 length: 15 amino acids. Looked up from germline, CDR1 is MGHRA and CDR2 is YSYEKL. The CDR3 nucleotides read TGCGCCAGCAGCCAAGACAGCTTCGACACAGATACGCAGTATTTT. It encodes CASSQDSFDTDTQYF.

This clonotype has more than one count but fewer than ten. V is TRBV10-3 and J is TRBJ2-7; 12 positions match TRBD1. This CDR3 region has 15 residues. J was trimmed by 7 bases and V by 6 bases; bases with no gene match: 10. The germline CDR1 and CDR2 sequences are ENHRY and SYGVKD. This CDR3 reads CAIRGWGQGAEEQYF. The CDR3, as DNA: TGTGCCATCAGGGGCTGGGGACAGGGGGCTGAGGAGCAGTACTTC.

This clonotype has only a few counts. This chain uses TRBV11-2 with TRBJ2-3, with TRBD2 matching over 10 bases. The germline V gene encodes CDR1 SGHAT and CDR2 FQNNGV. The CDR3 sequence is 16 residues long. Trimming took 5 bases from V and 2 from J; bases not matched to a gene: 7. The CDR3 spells CASSDKSGGATDTQYF. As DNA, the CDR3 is TGTGCCAGCAGCGACAAAAGCGGGGGGGCCACAGATACGCAGTATTTT.

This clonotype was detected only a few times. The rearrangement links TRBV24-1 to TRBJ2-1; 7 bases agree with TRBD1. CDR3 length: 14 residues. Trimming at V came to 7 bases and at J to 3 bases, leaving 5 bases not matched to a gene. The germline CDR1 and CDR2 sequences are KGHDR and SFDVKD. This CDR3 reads CATRGAGGYNEQFF. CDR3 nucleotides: TGTGCCACCAGGGGGGCAGGGGGCTACAATGAGCAGTTCTTC.

CDR3 DNA: TGTGCCAGCTATATCACCGACAGGTTCAATCAGCCCCAGCATTTT. It translates to CASYITDRFNQPQHF. The chain employs TRBV6-5 and TRBJ1-5; D may be TRBD1 (6 bases). The V gene lost 8 bases and the J gene lost 3 bases, with 17 bases spanning the gap. Per germline, CDR1 MNHEY and CDR2 SVGAGI. There are 15 residues in the CDR3.

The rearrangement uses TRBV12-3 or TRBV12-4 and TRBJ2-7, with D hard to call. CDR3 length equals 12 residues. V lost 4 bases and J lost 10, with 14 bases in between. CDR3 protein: CASSSSEAQQYF. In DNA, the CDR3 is TGTGCCAGCAGTTCCAGTGAAGCGCAACAGTACTTC.

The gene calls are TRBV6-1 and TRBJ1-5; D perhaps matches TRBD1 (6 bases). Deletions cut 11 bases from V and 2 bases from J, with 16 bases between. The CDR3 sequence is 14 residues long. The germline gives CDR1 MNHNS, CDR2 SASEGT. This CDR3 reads CAAMQGTGNQPQHF. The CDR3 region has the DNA TGTGCCGCCATGCAGGGGACCGGCAATCAGCCCCAGCATTTT.

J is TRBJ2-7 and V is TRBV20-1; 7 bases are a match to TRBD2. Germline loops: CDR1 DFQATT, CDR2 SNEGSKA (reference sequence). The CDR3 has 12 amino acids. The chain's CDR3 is CSARGTTYEQYF. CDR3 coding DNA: TGCAGCGCCCGGGGGACTACCTACGAGCAGTACTTC.

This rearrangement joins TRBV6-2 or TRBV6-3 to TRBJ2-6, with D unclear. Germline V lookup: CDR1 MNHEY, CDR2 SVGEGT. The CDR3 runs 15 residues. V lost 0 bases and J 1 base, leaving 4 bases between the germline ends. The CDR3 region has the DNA TGTGCCAGCAGTTACTCCGAATCTGGGGCCAACGTCCTGACTTTC. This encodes CASSYSESGANVLTF.

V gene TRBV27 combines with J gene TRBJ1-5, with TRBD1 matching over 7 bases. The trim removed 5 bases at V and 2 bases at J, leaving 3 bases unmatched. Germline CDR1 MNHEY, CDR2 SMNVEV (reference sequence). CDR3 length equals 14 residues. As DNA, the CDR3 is TGTGCCAGCAGTCGACAGGGTGGCAATCAGCCCCAGCATTTT. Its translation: CASSRQGGNQPQHF.

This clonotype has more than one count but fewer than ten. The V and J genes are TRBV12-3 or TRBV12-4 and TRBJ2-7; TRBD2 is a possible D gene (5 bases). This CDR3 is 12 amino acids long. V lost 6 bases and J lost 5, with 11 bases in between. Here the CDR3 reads CASSLPGNEQYF. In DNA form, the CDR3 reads TGTGCCAGCAGCCTCCCGGGGAACGAGCAGTACTTC.

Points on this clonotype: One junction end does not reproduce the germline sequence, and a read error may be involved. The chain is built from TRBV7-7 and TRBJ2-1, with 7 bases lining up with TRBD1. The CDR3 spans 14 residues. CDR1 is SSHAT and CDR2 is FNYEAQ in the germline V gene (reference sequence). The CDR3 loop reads CASSPDRLYNEQVF. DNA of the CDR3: TGTGCCAGCAGCCCGGACAGGCTTTACAATGAGCAGGTCTTC.

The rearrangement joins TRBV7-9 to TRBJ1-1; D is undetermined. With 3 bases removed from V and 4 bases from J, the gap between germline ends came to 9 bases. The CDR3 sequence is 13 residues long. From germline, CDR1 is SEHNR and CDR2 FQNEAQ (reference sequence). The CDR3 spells CASSFKSGTEAFF. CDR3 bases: TGTGCCAGCAGCTTTAAGTCTGGCACTGAAGCTTTCTTT.

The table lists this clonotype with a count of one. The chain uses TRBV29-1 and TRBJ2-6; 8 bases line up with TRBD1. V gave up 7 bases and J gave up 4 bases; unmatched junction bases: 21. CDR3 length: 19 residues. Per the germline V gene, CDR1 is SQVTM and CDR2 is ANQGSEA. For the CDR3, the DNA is TGCAGCGGTGGGTTGGGGACAGGTTTACAGCGGAGGGGGGCCAACGTCCTGACTTTC. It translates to CSGGLGTGLQRRGANVLTF.

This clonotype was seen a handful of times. The DNA for the CDR3 is TGTGCCAGTACCCCACTAGCGGGAGGTGAGGATGAGCAGTTCTTC. The encoded protein is CASTPLAGGEDEQFF. The chain carries TRBV19 and TRBJ2-1; 12 bases agree with TRBD2. Looked up from germline, CDR1 is LNHDA and CDR2 is SQIVND (reference sequence). The length of the CDR3 is 15 residues. With 7 bases clipped from V and 8 bases from J, the junction kept 9 bases outside the gene matches.

CDR3 amino acids: CASSQDWASGSRNEQFF. In DNA, the CDR3 is TGCGCCAGCAGCCAAGATTGGGCTAGCGGGAGTAGAAATGAGCAGTTCTTC. The rearrangement joins TRBV4-3 to TRBJ2-1; TRBD2 matches 10 bases. Losses at the gene ends were 0 bases for V and 7 bases for J; bases not matched to a gene: 9. Germline CDR1 is LGHNA and CDR2 is YSLEER. CDR3 length: 17 amino acids.

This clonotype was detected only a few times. CDR3 DNA sequence: TGTGCCAGCAGCCAAGACCTTTGGACTAGTCTTGCCACAGATACGCAGTATTTT. As protein: CASSQDLWTSLATDTQYF. V gene TRBV4-2 combines with J gene TRBJ2-3, with 7 bases lining up with TRBD2. Germline V gene data show CDR1 as LGHNA and CDR2 as YNFKEQ. J was trimmed by 2 bases and V by 0 bases; bases with no gene match: 11. The CDR3 is 18 residues long.

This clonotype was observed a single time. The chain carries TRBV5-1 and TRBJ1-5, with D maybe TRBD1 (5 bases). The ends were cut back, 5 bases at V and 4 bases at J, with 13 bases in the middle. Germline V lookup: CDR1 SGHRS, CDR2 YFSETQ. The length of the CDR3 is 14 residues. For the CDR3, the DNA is TGCGCCAGCAGTTTGAGGGCAGGGAATCAGCCCCAGCATTTT. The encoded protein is CASSLRAGNQPQHF.